Below are 2 T cell receptor beta chains sequenced from a single sample in a study of vaccination effects on CD4 cells after COVID-19. The antigens for these receptors are not known. Repertoires were generated with immunoSEQ multiplex PCR, while TCRdb's copy carries only in-frame clones and drops some. The sample contains 10,000 or so clones, around 70% of which appear only once. The ViraFEST assay expanded antigen-specific CD4+ T cells with viral peptide pools before sequencing. Following culture for about 11 days, CD4+ T cells were isolated. Sequenced material: CD4+ T cells from PBMCs cultured with HCoV-229E spike peptides, taken before COVID-19 vaccination. These TCRs come from a human donor who received a COVID-19 vaccine.

V gene TRBV5-1 combines with J gene TRBJ2-1; 7 bases agree with TRBD2. The CDR3 consists of 15 residues. Germline V gives CDR1 SGHRS, CDR2 YFSETQ. Trimming cost V 0 bases and J 7 bases; bases outside gene matches: 7. The CDR3 DNA sequence: TGCGCCAGCAGCTTGGAGGGCGGGAGCGGAAATGAGCAGTTCTTC. Translated, it gives CASSLEGGSGNEQFF.

In its sample, this clone was seen once. V gene TRBV4-3 combines with J gene TRBJ2-5; D is unclear. The CDR3 consists of 15 residues. The V gene's germline CDR1 is LGHNA and CDR2 YSLEER. Trimming took off 0 bases at V and 2 bases at J, with 10 bases between the two ends. For the CDR3, the DNA is TGCGCCAGCAGCCAAGATTACAGACTTCAAGAGACCCAGTACTTC. It encodes CASSQDYRLQETQYF.